The 3 T cell receptor beta chains reported below all come from one sample, sequenced in a study of monozygotic twins with inflammatory bowel disease. Reprocessing the 5' RACE reads, TCRdb reports a single entry for every CDR3 protein and omits DNA. The sample spans 150,000 to 200,000 distinct CDR3 sequences; the ten largest clones claim under 3.5%. The sequenced sample consisted of blood. These receptor sequences come from a human donor with ulcerative colitis or Crohn's disease, or a healthy co-twin of an affected twin (not recorded which).

This chain uses TRBV18 with TRBJ1-3. Germline assignment: CDR1 KGHSH and CDR2 LQKENI. This CDR3 comprises 16 residues. The CDR3 here is CASSLRDSSSGNTIYF.

The genes are TRBV2 and TRBJ2-7; TCRdb's D call of TRBD1 is untestable without DNA. The germline V gene encodes CDR1 SNHLY and CDR2 FYNNEI. The CDR3 covers 13 residues. This chain's CDR3 is CASRPGTGPEQYF.

The rearrangement joins TRBV6-9 to TRBJ1-4; with no DNA, the TCRdb D assignment of TRBD1 cannot be verified. CDR3 length: 16 amino acids. Looked up from germline, CDR1 is MNHGY and CDR2 is SVAAGI. Here the CDR3 reads CASNQVRDRAFGKLFF.